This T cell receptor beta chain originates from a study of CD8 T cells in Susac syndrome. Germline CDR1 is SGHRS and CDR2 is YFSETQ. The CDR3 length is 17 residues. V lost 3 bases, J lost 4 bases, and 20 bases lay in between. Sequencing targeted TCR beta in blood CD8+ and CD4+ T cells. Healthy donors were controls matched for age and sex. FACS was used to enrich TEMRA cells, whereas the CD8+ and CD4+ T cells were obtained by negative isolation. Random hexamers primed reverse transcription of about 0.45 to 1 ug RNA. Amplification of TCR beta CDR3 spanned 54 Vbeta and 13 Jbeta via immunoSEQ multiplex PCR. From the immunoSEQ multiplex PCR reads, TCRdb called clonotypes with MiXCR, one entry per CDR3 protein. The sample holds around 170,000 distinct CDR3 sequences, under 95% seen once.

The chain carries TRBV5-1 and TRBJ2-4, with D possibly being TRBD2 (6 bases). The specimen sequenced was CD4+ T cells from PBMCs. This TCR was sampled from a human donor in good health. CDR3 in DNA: TGCGCCAGCAGCTCCGGGGTGGGGCCGGGAGATAAAAACATTCAGTACTTC. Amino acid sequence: CASSSGVGPGDKNIQYF.